The sequence of this TCR beta chain was determined in a study of blood T cells in healthy people across ages. The CDR3 consists of 16 residues. Germline CDR1 is SQVTM and CDR2 is ANQGSEA. Deletions cut 4 bases from V and 7 bases from J, with 23 bases between. This clonotype was counted at least ten times. Together with a sample-barcoded 5' primer, a J-beta primer mix was included in a second PCR lasting about 7 to 12 cycles. From the 5' RACE reads, TCRdb called clonotypes with MiXCR, one entry per CDR3 protein. The sample includes about 680,000 distinct CDR3 sequences, around 48% of them seen just once.

The source is a woman aged 60-70 years in good health. This rearrangement joins TRBV29-1 to TRBJ2-1, with D perhaps matching TRBD2 (6 bases). Sequenced material: blood. CDR3 DNA: TGCAGCGTTGGAATAGTAGGAGGGGACGCTTGGAATGAGCAGTTCTTC. Translated: CSVGIVGGDAWNEQFF.